These T cell receptor beta chains were read from a single sample in a study of blood T cell repertoires in COVID-19. Generated by immunoSEQ multiplex PCR, the TCRdb table keeps only in-frame clones and is missing some. The sample lists approximately 220,000 clones; 65% to 90% were seen once. Sequencing was carried out using PBMCs or T cells enriched from blood (not recorded which). These receptors were obtained from a woman in her twenties or thirties who had been exposed to COVID-19. The CDR3 runs from the conserved cysteine through the conserved F or W. A D gene is named only where the DNA matches it firmly. A row's size may be missing; if present it is once, few, many or a size class.

j_call d_call clone_size v_call cdr3_nt cdr3_aa
TRBJ2-7 NA NA TRBV6-5 TGTGCCAGCAGTTACTCAGGGTTCGCGGGGCCCTACGAGCAGTACTTC CASSYSGFAGPYEQYF
TRBJ1-2 TRBD1 few TRBV29-1 TGCAGCGTTGCTCAGGGGGCAGGGTATGGCTACACCTTC CSVAQGAGYGYTF
TRBJ1-1 NA NA TRBV5-1 TGCGCCAGCAGCTTCGGGGAGAACACTGAAGCTTTCTTT CASSFGENTEAFF
TRBJ2-7 NA NA TRBV5-6 TGTGCCAGCAGCTTGCAGGCCTACGAGCAGTACTTC CASSLQAYEQYF
TRBJ2-2 TRBD2 NA TRBV7-8 TGTGCCAGCAGACCAGGACTAGCTGCCCTCGGGGAGCTGTTTTTT CASRPGLAALGELFF
TRBJ2-3 NA NA TRBV3-1/TRBV3-2 TGTGCCAGCAGCCAAGGAGGTGCAGATACGCAGTATTTT CASSQGGADTQYF
TRBJ2-1 NA NA TRBV3-1/TRBV3-2 TGTGCCAGCAGCCAATACGAATCTAGCTTCAATGAGCAGTTCTTC CASSQYESSFNEQFF
TRBJ1-2 NA NA TRBV18 TGTGCCAGCTCTGAAGTACAGGACTATGGCTACACCTTC CASSEVQDYGYTF
TRBJ2-5 NA NA TRBV24-1 TGTGCCACCAGTGATTTCTCGGGGGAGACCCAGTACTTC CATSDFSGETQYF
TRBJ2-7 TRBD2 NA TRBV4-1 TGCGCCAGCAGCCAGGACCGGACAATGGGACTACGGGAGCAGTACTTC CASSQDRTMGLREQYF
TRBJ1-3 NA NA TRBV12-5 TGTGCTAGTGGTTTGGTAATGGCTGACTCTGGAAACACCATATATTTT CASGLVMADSGNTIYF
TRBJ1-1 TRBD1 once TRBV5-1 TGCGCCAGCAGCTTGGCTAGACAGGGTCAAACTGAAGCTTTCTTT CASSLARQGQTEAFF
TRBJ1-1 NA NA TRBV15 TGTGCCACCCATCGACTAGGGTCTCGCACTGAAGCTTTCTTT CATHRLGSRTEAFF
TRBJ1-2 TRBD1 NA TRBV15 TGTGCCACCAGCGGGACAGGCAACTATGGCTACACCTTC CATSGTGNYGYTF
TRBJ1-2 TRBD1 NA TRBV24-1 TGTGCCACCAGTGGACAGGGGGTGAGCTACACCTTC CATSGQGVSYTF
TRBJ1-4 TRBD1 NA TRBV19 TGTGCCAGTAGTATCCTAGGGGGCTGGCGTGAAAAACTGTTTTTT CASSILGGWREKLFF
TRBJ1-2 NA NA TRBV11-2 TGTGCCAGCAGCTTAGAACCCCCTGGGCAGGGTTGGAGCTACACCTTC CASSLEPPGQGWSYTF
TRBJ1-1 NA few TRBV11-2 TGTGCCAGCAGCCTGCCGGACAAGAACACTGAAGCTTTCTTT CASSLPDKNTEAFF
TRBJ1-2 TRBD1 NA TRBV9 TGTGCCAGCAGTGGGGACAGCTTCTATGGCTACACCTTC CASSGDSFYGYTF
TRBJ2-3 TRBD1 NA TRBV2 TGTGCCAGCAGTGAGATGAGGACAGGGACTAGCACAGATACGCAGTATTTT CASSEMRTGTSTDTQYF
TRBJ2-2 NA NA TRBV5-1 TGCGCCAGCAGCTTGAGCGGCGGGGAGCTGTTTTTT CASSLSGGELFF
TRBJ2-3 TRBD2 NA TRBV9 TGTGCCAGCAGCGTAGGAGTGAACGGGGGGATCACAGATACGCAGTATTTT CASSVGVNGGITDTQYF
TRBJ1-1 TRBD1 NA TRBV6-5 TGTGCCAGCTCCGCGGTGACAGGGATGAACACTGAAGCTTTCTTT CASSAVTGMNTEAFF
TRBJ2-5 TRBD1 NA TRBV6-5 TGTGCCAGCGGACAGGCTGGGACCCAGTACTTC CASGQAGTQYF
TRBJ1-5 TRBD1 NA TRBV12-5 TGTGCTAGTGGTTTGCCCACAGGGGACCCCCAGCATTTT CASGLPTGDPQHF
TRBJ1-3 NA NA TRBV29-1 TGCAGCGTGGAAGGGAGGGGACCCTTCTTCTCTGGAAACACCATATATTTT CSVEGRGPFFSGNTIYF
TRBJ1-2 NA NA TRBV9 TGTGCCAGCAGCGCTGAGGGCGGGATAAACTATGGCTACACCTTC CASSAEGGINYGYTF
TRBJ2-1 TRBD1 NA TRBV6-5 TGTGCCAGCCCGGGACAGGGGGCACACAATGAGCAGTTCTTC CASPGQGAHNEQFF
TRBJ1-2 NA NA TRBV29-1 TGCAGCGTTGAGGGGCAGAGCTATGGCTACACCTTC CSVEGQSYGYTF
TRBJ2-1 TRBD2 NA TRBV5-1 TGCGCCAGCAGCTTGGCTGGGACTAGCTATGAGCAGTTCTTC CASSLAGTSYEQFF
TRBJ1-2 NA NA TRBV25-1 TGTGCCAGCAGAGGAGTGGGGGCCGCTGGCTACACCTTC CASRGVGAAGYTF
TRBJ1-1 NA NA TRBV12-3/TRBV12-4 TGTGCCAGCAGCCCTGGGGAGGGGACTGAAGCTTTCTTT CASSPGEGTEAFF
TRBJ1-5 NA NA TRBV30 TGTGCCTGGAGTGACGGGAGAGCTCAGCCCCAGCATTTT CAWSDGRAQPQHF
TRBJ1-2 NA NA TRBV21-1 TGTGCCAGCAGCCTGGACAGGGGAGGCTACACCTTC CASSLDRGGYTF
TRBJ1-3 NA NA TRBV29-1 TGCAGCGTTAAGAGACAAAGCGGAAACACCATATATTTT CSVKRQSGNTIYF
TRBJ1-6 TRBD1 few TRBV11-2 TGTGCCAGCAGCCGGACAGGCACCTATAATTCACCCCTCCACTTT CASSRTGTYNSPLHF
TRBJ1-6 NA NA TRBV2 TGTGCCAGCACGGTACAGGAGCCCTATAATTCACCCCTCCACTTT CASTVQEPYNSPLHF
TRBJ2-7 TRBD1 NA TRBV7-2 TGTGCCAGCAGCGGCCGGGACAGGGGTTACGAGCAGTACTTC CASSGRDRGYEQYF
TRBJ2-7 NA NA TRBV9 TGTGCCAGCAGCCCAGGGTGGGCAGACTACGAGCAGTACTTC CASSPGWADYEQYF
TRBJ1-5 NA once TRBV9 TGTGCCAGCAGCGTAGAACCGGGAGACCAGCCCCAGCATTTT CASSVEPGDQPQHF
TRBJ2-3 TRBD2 NA TRBV18 TGTGCCAGCTCACCTAAGCGGGGGGTCAGGGATACGCAGTATTTT CASSPKRGVRDTQYF
TRBJ2-7 NA NA TRBV30 TGTGCCTGGAGTGTCGGGAGAGATTACGAGCAGTACTTC CAWSVGRDYEQYF
TRBJ2-5 NA once TRBV4-1 TGCGCCAGCAGCCAACCCCTAGCCCGAGAGACCCAGTACTTC CASSQPLARETQYF
TRBJ2-2 TRBD1 NA TRBV5-4 TGTGCCAGCGCAGCAGGGGGCTCGTACACCGGGGAGCTGTTTTTT CASAAGGSYTGELFF
TRBJ1-4 NA NA TRBV2 TGTGCCAGCAGCTTGACAGAGGCTAATGAAAAACTGTTTTTT CASSLTEANEKLFF